The text below deals with one T cell receptor beta chain. The data stem from a study of blood T cell repertoires in COVID-19. Background on the study: Spain, Italy and the United States supplied samples that represented acute and convalescent COVID-19. Sources were T cells, B-cell-depleted T cells, or PBMCs; the material itself was cDNA or gDNA.

In the original analysis: Researchers report that nucleated cell counts were estimated from reference gene primer amplification. Clones were read by immunoSEQ multiplex PCR, and TCRdb kept only the in-frame ones, dropping some. That table furnishes V, J and clone size, whereas the DNA furnished D and trimming. The sample holds 95,000 to 110,000 clones, just under 85% seen once. V gave up 2 bases and J gave up 5 bases; unmatched junction bases: 3. The CDR3 runs 14 residues. Material for sequencing was peripheral blood. The J gene is TRBJ2-1, the V gene TRBV23-1; 7 nucleotides line up with TRBD1. TRBV23-1 is identified as an open reading frame with a role that is uncertain. The sequence came from a woman older than 75 with active or convalescent COVID-19. The CDR3 sequence is CASSQGDRDNEQFF. The CDR3 DNA sequence: TGCGCCAGCAGTCAAGGGGACAGAGACAATGAGCAGTTCTTC.